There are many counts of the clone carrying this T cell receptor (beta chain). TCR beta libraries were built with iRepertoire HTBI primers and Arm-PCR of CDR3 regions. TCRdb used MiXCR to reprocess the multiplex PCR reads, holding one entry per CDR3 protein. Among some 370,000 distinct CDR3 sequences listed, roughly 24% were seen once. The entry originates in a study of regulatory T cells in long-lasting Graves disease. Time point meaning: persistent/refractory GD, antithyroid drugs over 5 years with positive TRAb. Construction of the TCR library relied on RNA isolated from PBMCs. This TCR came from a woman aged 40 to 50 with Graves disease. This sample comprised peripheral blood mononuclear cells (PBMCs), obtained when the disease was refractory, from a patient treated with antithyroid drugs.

This CDR3 is CASGRTFSYEQYF. CDR3 sequence (DNA): TGTGCCAGCGGGCGTACGTTCTCCTACGAGCAGTACTTC. J is TRBJ2-7 and V is TRBV6-1; unclear D gene. V was cut by 8 bases and J by 0 bases, with 11 bases left in between. This CDR3 is built from 13 residues. Germline V CDR1 and CDR2: MNHNS, SASEGT.